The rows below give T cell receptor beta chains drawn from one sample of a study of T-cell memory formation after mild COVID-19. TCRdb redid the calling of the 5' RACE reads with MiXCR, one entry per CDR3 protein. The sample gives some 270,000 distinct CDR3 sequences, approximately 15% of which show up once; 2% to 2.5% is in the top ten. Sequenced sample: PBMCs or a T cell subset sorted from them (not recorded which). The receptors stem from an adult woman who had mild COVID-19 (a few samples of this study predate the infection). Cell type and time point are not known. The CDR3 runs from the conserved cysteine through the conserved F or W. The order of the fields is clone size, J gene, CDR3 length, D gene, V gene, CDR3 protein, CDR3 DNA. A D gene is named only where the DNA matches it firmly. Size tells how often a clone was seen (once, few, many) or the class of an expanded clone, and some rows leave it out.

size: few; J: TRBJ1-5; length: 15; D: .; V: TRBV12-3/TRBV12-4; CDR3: CASSYQDSPNQPQHF; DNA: TGTGCCAGCAGTTATCAAGACAGCCCCAATCAGCCCCAGCATTTT
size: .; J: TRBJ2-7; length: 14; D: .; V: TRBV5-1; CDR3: CASRSHQNSYEQYF; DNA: TGCGCCAGCAGATCACATCAAAACTCCTACGAGCAGTACTTC
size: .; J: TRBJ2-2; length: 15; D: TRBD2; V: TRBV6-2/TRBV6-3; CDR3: CASKTSGTNTGELFF; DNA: TGTGCCAGCAAAACTAGCGGGACGAACACCGGGGAGCTGTTTTTT
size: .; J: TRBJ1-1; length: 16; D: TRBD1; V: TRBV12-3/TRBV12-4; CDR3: CASSLATGALNTEAFF; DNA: TGTGCCAGCAGTTTAGCGACAGGGGCCCTGAACACTGAAGCTTTCTTT
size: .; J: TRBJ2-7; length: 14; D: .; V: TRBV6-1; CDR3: CASSLGYPSYEQYF; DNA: TGTGCCAGCAGCCTGGGGTATCCTTCCTACGAGCAGTACTTC
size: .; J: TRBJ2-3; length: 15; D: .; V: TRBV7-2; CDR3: CASSLRDRHTDTQYF; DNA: TGTGCCAGCAGCTTACGTGACCGACACACAGATACGCAGTATTTT
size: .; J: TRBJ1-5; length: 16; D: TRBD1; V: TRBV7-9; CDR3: CASSSGGGQGNQPQHF; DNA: TGTGCCAGCAGCTCCGGGGGAGGACAGGGGAATCAGCCCCAGCATTTT
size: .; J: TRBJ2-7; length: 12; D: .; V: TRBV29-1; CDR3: CSVGVGTYEQYF; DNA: TGCAGCGTTGGAGTGGGGACCTACGAGCAGTACTTC
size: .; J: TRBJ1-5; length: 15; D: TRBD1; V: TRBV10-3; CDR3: CAISAGQGINQPQHF; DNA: TGTGCCATCAGTGCGGGACAGGGGATTAATCAGCCCCAGCATTTT
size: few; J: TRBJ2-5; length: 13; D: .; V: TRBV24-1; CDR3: CATSDRGRETQYF; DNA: TGTGCCACCAGTGATCGGGGTCGGGAGACCCAGTACTTC
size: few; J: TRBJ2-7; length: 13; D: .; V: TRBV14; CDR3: CASSPLRQYEQYF; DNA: TGTGCCAGCAGCCCGCTCCGACAGTACGAGCAGTACTTC
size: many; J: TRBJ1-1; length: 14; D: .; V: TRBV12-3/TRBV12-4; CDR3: CASSSGWRNTEAFF; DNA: TGTGCCAGCAGTTCAGGTTGGCGGAACACTGAAGCTTTCTTT
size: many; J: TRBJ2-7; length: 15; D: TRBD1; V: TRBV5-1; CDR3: CASSLEGQGWNEQYF; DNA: TGCGCCAGCAGCTTGGAGGGACAGGGCTGGAACGAGCAGTACTTC
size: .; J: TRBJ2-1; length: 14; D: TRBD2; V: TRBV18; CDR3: CASSPIAGPNEQFF; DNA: TGTGCCAGCTCACCTATAGCGGGGCCCAATGAGCAGTTCTTC
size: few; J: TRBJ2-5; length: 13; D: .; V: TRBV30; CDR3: CAWSVGGPETQYF; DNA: TGTGCCTGGAGTGTCGGGGGCCCAGAGACCCAGTACTTC
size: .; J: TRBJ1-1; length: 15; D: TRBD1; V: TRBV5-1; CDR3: CASSLEGQVNTEAFF; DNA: TGCGCCAGCAGCTTGGAGGGACAGGTGAACACTGAAGCTTTCTTT
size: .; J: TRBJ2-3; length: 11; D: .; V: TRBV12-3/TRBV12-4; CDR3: CASSPEDTQYF; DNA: TGTGCCAGCAGTCCCGAGGATACGCAGTATTTT
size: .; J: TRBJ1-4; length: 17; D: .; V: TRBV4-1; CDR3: CASSQTGPRDINEKLFF; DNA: TGCGCCAGCAGCCAAACGGGACCCCGGGACATCAATGAAAAACTGTTTTTT
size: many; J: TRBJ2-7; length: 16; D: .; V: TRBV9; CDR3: CASSPQGGLHSYEQYF; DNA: TGTGCCAGCAGCCCACAGGGAGGACTCCACTCCTACGAGCAGTACTTC
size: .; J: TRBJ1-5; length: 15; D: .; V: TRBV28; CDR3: CASSFEGGGNQPQHF; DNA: TGTGCCAGCAGTTTCGAGGGCGGTGGCAATCAGCCCCAGCATTTT
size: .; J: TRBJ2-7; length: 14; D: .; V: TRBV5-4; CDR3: CASSAPGGKNEQYF; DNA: TGTGCCAGCAGCGCCCCTGGGGGGAAGAACGAGCAGTACTTC
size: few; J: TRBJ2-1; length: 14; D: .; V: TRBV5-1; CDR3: CASSLAGAYNEQFF; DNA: TGCGCCAGCAGCTTGGCCGGTGCCTACAATGAGCAGTTCTTC
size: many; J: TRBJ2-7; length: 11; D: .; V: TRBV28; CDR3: CASSHTYEQYF; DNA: TGTGCCAGCAGCCACACCTACGAGCAGTACTTC
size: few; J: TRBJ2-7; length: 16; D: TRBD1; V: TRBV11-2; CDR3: CASSPQRPGQGGEQYF; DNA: TGTGCCAGCAGCCCCCAACGGCCGGGACAGGGTGGCGAGCAGTACTTC
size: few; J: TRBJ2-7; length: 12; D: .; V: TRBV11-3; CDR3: CASSSTFYEQYF; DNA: TGTGCCAGCAGCTCCACTTTTTACGAGCAGTACTTC
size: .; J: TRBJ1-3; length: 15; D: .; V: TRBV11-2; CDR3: CASSFVHFSGNTIYF; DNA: TGTGCCAGCAGCTTCGTCCATTTCTCTGGAAACACCATATATTTT